This entry features one T cell receptor (beta chain) sequence. Generated by immunoSEQ multiplex PCR, the TCRdb table keeps only in-frame clones and is missing some. The data show a few hundred thousand clones, with 85% to 90% seen just once and roughly 2.9% held by the top ten. Per the germline V gene, CDR1 is KGHSH and CDR2 is LQKENI. This CDR3 has 13 amino acids. Trimming removed 3 bases at V and 5 bases at J, with 5 bases between. This sample is drawn from a study of blood T cell repertoires in COVID-19. For the study at large: The origin of the acute and convalescent COVID-19 samples was the United States, Italy and Spain.

The genes are TRBV18 and TRBJ1-6; no reliable D call. This receptor was taken from a woman aged 45-65 years who had been exposed to COVID-19. Source material: PBMCs or T cells enriched from blood (not recorded which). In DNA form, the CDR3 reads TGTGCCAGCTCACCCGGGAATAATTCACCCCTCCACTTT. This codes for CASSPGNNSPLHF.